This TCR beta chain was identified during a study of metastatic and nonmetastatic thyroid tumors. About the study: Comparative analysis of repertoires was undertaken across blood and tumor or nodule tissue obtained from malignant and benign thyroid patients. Study-wide results and caveats: Reported TCR beta diversity, measured in blood and tumor, was significantly higher for malignant thyroid tumors than for benign nodules.

This clone appeared many times. No antigen is known for it. The V gene end was trimmed by 0 bases and the J gene end by 4 bases; junction bases not matched to a gene: 4. The CDR3 runs 15 residues. Germline V lookup: CDR1 SEHNR, CDR2 FQNEAQ (reference sequence). Patients were all untreated before their thyroid surgery. As handled by the study authors: In papillary thyroid cancer, a distant-metastasis classifier was built using CDR3 differences across clinicopathological groups. TCRdb re-clonotyped the PCR reads through MiXCR. Here the V and J calls rest on TCRdb's processing, not on the authors' analysis. The sample lists tens of thousands of clones, 25% occurring once.

Sample: blood. This clonotype originated in a female donor with papillary thyroid cancer or a benign thyroid nodule (not recorded which). Some clones in this sample may be carry-over from other donors' samples. The V and J genes are TRBV7-9 and TRBJ2-5; 8 bases map to TRBD1. The CDR3 sequence: CASSLARQGAETQYF. Written as DNA, the CDR3 is TGTGCCAGCAGCTTAGCGAGGCAGGGGGCAGAGACCCAGTACTTC.